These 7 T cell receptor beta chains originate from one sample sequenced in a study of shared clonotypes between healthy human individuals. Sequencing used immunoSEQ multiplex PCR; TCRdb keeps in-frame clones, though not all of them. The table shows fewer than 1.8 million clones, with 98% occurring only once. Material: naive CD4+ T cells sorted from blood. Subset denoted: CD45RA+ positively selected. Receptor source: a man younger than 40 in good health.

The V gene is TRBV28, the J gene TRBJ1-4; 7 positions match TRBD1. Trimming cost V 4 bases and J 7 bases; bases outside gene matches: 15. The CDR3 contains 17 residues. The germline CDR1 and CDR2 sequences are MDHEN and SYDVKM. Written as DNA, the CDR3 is TGTGCCAGCAGTTCCTCCCCCCTAGGGGACAGAACTGAAAAACTGTTTTTT. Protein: CASSSSPLGDRTEKLFF.

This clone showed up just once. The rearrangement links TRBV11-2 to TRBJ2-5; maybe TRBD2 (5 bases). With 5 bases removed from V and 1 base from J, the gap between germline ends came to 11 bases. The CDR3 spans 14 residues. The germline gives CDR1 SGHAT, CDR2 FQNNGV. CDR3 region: CASSTQDFQETQYF. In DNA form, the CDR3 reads TGTGCCAGCAGCACGCAGGACTTCCAAGAGACCCAGTACTTC.

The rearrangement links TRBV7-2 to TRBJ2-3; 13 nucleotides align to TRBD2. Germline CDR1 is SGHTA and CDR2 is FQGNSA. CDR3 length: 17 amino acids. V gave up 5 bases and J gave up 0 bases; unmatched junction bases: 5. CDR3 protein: CASSPRLAGGSTDTQYF. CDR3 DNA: TGTGCCAGCAGCCCCAGACTAGCGGGAGGCAGCACAGATACGCAGTATTTT.

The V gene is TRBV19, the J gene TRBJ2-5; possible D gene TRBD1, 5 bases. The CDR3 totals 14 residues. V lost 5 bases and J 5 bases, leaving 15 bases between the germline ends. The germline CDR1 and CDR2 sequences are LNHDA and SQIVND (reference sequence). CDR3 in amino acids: CASSQTQGRETQYF. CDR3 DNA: TGTGCCAGTAGTCAAACTCAGGGTCGGGAGACCCAGTACTTC.

CDR3 amino acids: CASSLSTGGVSDTQYF. The CDR3 region has the DNA TGCGCCAGCAGCCTGTCTACGGGAGGAGTGTCAGATACGCAGTATTTT. The chain has TRBV5-1 and TRBJ2-3, with 7 bases fitting TRBD2. V shed 4 bases and J 4 bases; nucleotides not matched to a gene: 12. This CDR3 contains 16 residues. Germline assignment: CDR1 SGHRS and CDR2 YFSETQ.

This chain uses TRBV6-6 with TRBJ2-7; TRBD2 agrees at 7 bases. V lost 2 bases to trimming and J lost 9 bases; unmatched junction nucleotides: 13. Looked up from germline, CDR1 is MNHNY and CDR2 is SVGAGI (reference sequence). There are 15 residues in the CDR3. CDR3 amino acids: CASSYGGGSFSWQYF. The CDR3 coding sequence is TGTGCCAGCAGTTACGGTGGCGGGAGCTTTTCATGGCAGTACTTC.

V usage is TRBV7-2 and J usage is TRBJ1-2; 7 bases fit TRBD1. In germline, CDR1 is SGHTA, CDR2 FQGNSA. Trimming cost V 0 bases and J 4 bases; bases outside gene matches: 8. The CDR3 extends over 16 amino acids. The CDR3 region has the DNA TGTGCCAGCAGCTTAGCAACGGGACAGAGAACCTATGGCTACACCTTC. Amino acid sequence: CASSLATGQRTYGYTF.